The T cell receptor beta chain described here comes from a study of shared clonotypes between healthy human individuals. Measured with immunoSEQ multiplex PCR; TCRdb has only the in-frame clones, and not every one. Of approximately 1,000,000 clones listed, 70% to 80% are singletons. The CDR3 spans 11 residues. V lost 0 bases to trimming and J lost 11 bases, with 8 bases between them. CDR1 is SGHRS and CDR2 is YFSETQ in the germline V gene. The genes are TRBV5-1 and TRBJ1-2, with D perhaps matching TRBD1 (5 bases). The clonotype originates from a man between 18 and 29 years old in good health. Some clones in this sample may be carry-over from other donors' samples. Source material: memory CD4+ T cells from PBMCs. The subset here: CD45RA-negative fraction. The CDR3 is CASSLGRVYTF. As DNA, the CDR3 is TGCGCCAGCAGCTTGGGCAGGGTATACACCTTC.